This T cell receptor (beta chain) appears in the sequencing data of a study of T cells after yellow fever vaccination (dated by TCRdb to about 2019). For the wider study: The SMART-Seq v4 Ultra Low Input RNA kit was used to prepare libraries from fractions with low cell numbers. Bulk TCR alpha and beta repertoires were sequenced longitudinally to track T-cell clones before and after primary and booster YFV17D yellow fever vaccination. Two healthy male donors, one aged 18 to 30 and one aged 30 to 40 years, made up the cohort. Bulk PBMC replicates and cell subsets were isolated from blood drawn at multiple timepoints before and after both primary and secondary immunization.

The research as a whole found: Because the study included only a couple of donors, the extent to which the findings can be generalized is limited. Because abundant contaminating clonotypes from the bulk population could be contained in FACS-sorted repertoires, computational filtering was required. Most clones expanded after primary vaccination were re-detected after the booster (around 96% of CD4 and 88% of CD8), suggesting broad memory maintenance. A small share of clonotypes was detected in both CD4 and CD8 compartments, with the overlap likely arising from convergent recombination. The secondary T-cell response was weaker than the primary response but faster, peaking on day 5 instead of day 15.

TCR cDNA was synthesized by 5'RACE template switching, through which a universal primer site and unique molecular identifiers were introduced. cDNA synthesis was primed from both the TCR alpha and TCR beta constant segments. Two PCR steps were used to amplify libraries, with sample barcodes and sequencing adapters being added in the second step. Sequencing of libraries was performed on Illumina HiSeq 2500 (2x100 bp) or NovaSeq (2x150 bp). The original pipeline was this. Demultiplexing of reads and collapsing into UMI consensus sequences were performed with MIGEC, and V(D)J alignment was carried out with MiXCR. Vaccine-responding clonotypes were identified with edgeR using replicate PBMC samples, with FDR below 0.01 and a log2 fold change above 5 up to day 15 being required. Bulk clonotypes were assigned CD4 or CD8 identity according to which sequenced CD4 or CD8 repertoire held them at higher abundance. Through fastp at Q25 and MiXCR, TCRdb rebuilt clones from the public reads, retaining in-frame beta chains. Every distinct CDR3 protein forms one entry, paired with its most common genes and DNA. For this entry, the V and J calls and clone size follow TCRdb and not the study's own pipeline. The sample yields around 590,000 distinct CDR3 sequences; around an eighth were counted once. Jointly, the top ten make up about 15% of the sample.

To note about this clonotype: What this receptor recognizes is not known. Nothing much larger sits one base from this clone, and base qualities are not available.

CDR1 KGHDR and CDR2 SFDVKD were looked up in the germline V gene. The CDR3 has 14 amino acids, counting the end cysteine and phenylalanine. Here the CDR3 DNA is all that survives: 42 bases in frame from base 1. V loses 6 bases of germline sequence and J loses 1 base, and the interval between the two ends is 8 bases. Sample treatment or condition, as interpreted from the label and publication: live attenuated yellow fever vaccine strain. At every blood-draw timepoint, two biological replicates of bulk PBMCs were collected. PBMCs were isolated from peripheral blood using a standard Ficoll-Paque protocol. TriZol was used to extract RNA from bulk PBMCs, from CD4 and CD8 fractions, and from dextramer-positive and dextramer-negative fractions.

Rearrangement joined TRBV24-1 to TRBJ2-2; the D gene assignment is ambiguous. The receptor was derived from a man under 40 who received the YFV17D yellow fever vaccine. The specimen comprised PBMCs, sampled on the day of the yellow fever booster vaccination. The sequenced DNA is TGTGCCACCAGTCGGCCCGGGAACACCGGGGAGCTGTTTTTT. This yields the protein CATSRPGNTGELFF.